This T cell receptor (beta chain) was sequenced for a study of blood T cell repertoires in COVID-19. At the level of the study: Researchers got acute and convalescent COVID-19 samples from the United States, Italy and Spain. PBMCs, B-cell-depleted T cells, or T cells were the source of the cDNA or gDNA that made up the material.

As to this clone: Different DNA sequences within this sample yield the same CDR3.

Original methodology: Quantification of nucleated cells was approximated via reference gene primer amplification. Clones were sequenced by immunoSEQ multiplex PCR, and TCRdb holds only the in-frame ones, with some missing. From that table come the V and J calls and clone size; the DNA was used to work out D and trimming. This table holds approximately 250,000 clones, over 75% found once. V was clipped by 1 base and J by 2 bases; unmatched bases: 3. CDR1 KGHSH and CDR2 LQKENI come from the germline V gene. CDR3 length: 16 amino acids. This clonotype was sampled from a human donor in a cohort sampled during active COVID-19. Sample: peripheral blood. The chain links TRBV18 to TRBJ2-3; 10 nucleotides agree with TRBD2. The CDR3 DNA follows: TGTGCCAGCTCACCACTAGCGGGGGGTTACACAGATACGCAGTATTTT. Its translation is CASSPLAGGYTDTQYF.